What follows are 31 T cell receptor beta chains derived from one specimen sequenced in a study of blood T cell repertoires in COVID-19. Data came from immunoSEQ multiplex PCR; TCRdb stores just in-frame clones and leaves some out. The sample has fewer than 350,000 clones, around 87% seen once. The sample taken for sequencing was PBMCs or T cells enriched from blood (not recorded which). These receptors all come from a woman aged 18 to 35 with acute COVID-19.

This chain uses TRBV9 with TRBJ2-1; 10 bases line up with TRBD2. This CDR3 is 15 amino acids long. Trimming at V came to 1 base and at J to 8 bases, leaving 6 bases not matched to a gene. Germline-derived CDR1 and CDR2 are SGDLS and YYNGEE. CDR3 sequence: CASSVRLAGVDEQFF. The DNA of the CDR3 is TGTGCCAGCAGCGTAAGGCTAGCGGGAGTTGATGAGCAGTTCTTC.

The chain couples TRBV7-9 to TRBJ1-2; unclear D gene. Germline V gene sequence: CDR1 SEHNR, CDR2 FQNEAQ (reference sequence). There are 18 residues in the CDR3. V lost 4 bases and J lost 5, with 26 bases in between. CDR3 nucleotides: TGTGCCAGCAGCTCGCACAGTCCGACGACAAGCCGGCTGTATGGCTACACCTTC. Its protein product is CASSSHSPTTSRLYGYTF.

The chain uses TRBV25-1 and TRBJ1-5; D is perhaps TRBD1 (5 bases). This CDR3 region has 16 residues. Germline assignment: CDR1 MGHDK and CDR2 SYGVNS. V dropped 2 bases and J dropped 5 bases, with 16 bases sitting between them. The CDR3 is CASSEPDIAYHQPQHF. In DNA form, the CDR3 reads TGTGCCAGCAGTGAACCGGACATAGCCTACCATCAGCCCCAGCATTTT.

This chain links TRBV28 with TRBJ2-1; 7 positions agree with TRBD2. Per germline, CDR1 MDHEN and CDR2 SYDVKM. Trimming cost V 1 base and J 5 bases; bases outside gene matches: 5. The CDR3 totals 15 residues. For the CDR3, the DNA is TGTGCCAGCAGTTTATTTTCTAGCGGAGACAATGAGCAGTTCTTC. Its protein product is CASSLFSSGDNEQFF.

The chain employs TRBV30 and TRBJ1-3; D uncertain. V was cut by 2 bases and J by 4 bases, with 6 bases left in between. CDR3 length equals 12 residues. In germline, CDR1 is GTSNPN, CDR2 SVGIG (reference sequence). The CDR3 sequence is CAWSPQGNTIYF. CDR3 DNA: TGTGCCTGGAGTCCACAAGGAAACACCATATATTTT.

The J gene is TRBJ2-1, the V gene TRBV7-9, with D maybe TRBD2 (5 bases). Looked up from germline, CDR1 is SEHNR and CDR2 is FQNEAQ (reference sequence). V lost 0 bases to trimming and J lost 7 bases, with 7 bases between them. The CDR3 covers 13 residues. For the CDR3, the DNA is TGTGCCAGCAGCTTAGCAGCGGAGAATGAGCAGTTCTTC. It specifies CASSLAAENEQFF.

The rearrangement links TRBV18 to TRBJ1-2; D is perhaps TRBD1 (6 bases). Trimming left V 6 bases short and J 6 bases short, with 14 bases between. Germline-derived CDR1 and CDR2 are KGHSH and LQKENI. CDR3 size: 13 residues. The CDR3 DNA is TGTGCCAGCTCCGGCAGGGGTTTTGATGGCTACACCTTC. Its protein product is CASSGRGFDGYTF.

The J gene is TRBJ1-5, the V gene TRBV29-1; weak D call: TRBD1 (5 bases). Germline CDR1 is SQVTM and CDR2 is ANQGSEA. Trimming took 6 bases from V and 0 from J, leaving 15 bases between them. This CDR3 contains 15 residues. The chain's CDR3 is CSVQTQGNSNQPQHF. CDR3 bases: TGCAGCGTCCAGACCCAGGGTAATAGCAATCAGCCCCAGCATTTT.

The chain recombines TRBV10-2 with TRBJ2-1; TRBD2 aligns across 7 bases. Germline V gives CDR1 WSHSY, CDR2 SAAADI. V trimming: 6 bases; J trimming: 5 bases; junction bases outside the gene matches: 7. The CDR3 runs 14 residues. The CDR3 loop reads CASRWAGAHNEQFF. DNA for the CDR3: TGCGCCAGCAGATGGGCGGGAGCCCACAATGAGCAGTTCTTC.

This chain uses TRBV5-4 with TRBJ1-2, with D hard to call. V gave up 2 bases and J gave up 1 base, with 9 bases separating them. Germline V gene lookup returns CDR1 SGHNT and CDR2 YYREEE (reference sequence). This CDR3 comprises 14 residues. The CDR3 DNA follows: TGTGCCAGCAGCTTTAGTTCCCTTAACTATGGCTACACCTTC. Encoded protein: CASSFSSLNYGYTF.

This clone appeared a single time. The V call is TRBV2, the J call TRBJ2-7; D not certain. In germline, CDR1 is SNHLY, CDR2 FYNNEI. This CDR3 region has 15 residues. Between the trimmed V and J ends, which lost 7 bases and 3 bases, there was a span of 19 bases. The CDR3 nucleotides read TGTGCCAGCACTCCCCAAATCCCTGCGGACTACGAGCAGTACTTC. As protein: CASTPQIPADYEQYF.

This clone turned up a few times. V usage is TRBV20-1 and J usage is TRBJ2-1; TRBD2 aligns across 9 bases. V lost 3 bases to trimming and J lost 8 bases; unmatched junction nucleotides: 11. The germline V gene has CDR1 DFQATT and CDR2 SNEGSKA (reference sequence). The CDR3 has 15 residues. CDR3 in DNA: TGCAGTGCTAGTTCCACGAGCGGGAGGATCGATGAGCAGTTCTTC. Translating gives CSASSTSGRIDEQFF.

With regard to this clone: Within the sample, other DNA sequences also encode this same CDR3. V gene TRBV4-3 combines with J gene TRBJ2-1, with a possible D match to TRBD2 (5 bases). This CDR3 contains 15 residues. The V and J ends lost 1 base and 2 bases respectively, with 9 bases between them. In germline, CDR1 is LGHNA, CDR2 YSLEER. The CDR3 is CASSQGSGTYNEQFF. The DNA for the CDR3 is TGCGCCAGCAGCCAAGGTTCCGGGACCTACAATGAGCAGTTCTTC.

The chain has TRBV15 and TRBJ1-6, with TRBD1 matching over 8 bases. The CDR3 consists of 17 residues. J was trimmed by 7 bases and V by 2 bases; bases with no gene match: 10. CDR1 and CDR2 from the germline V gene are LNHNV and YYDKDF (reference sequence). In nucleotides, the CDR3 is TGTGCCACCAGCAGACAGGGGGCTCGGTCGGTCAATTCACCCCTCCACTTT. Protein sequence: CATSRQGARSVNSPLHF.

The V gene is TRBV11-2, the J gene TRBJ1-1; 8 bases align to TRBD1. CDR1 is SGHAT and CDR2 is FQNNGV in the germline V gene. This CDR3 comprises 13 residues. V dropped 5 bases and J dropped 10; count of bases not matched to a gene: 9. The CDR3 region is CASSLRQGLVAFF. In DNA form, the CDR3 reads TGTGCCAGCAGCCTCCGACAGGGGCTCGTAGCTTTCTTT.

V usage is TRBV18 and J usage is TRBJ2-1; possibly TRBD2 for D (5 bases). This CDR3 contains 18 residues. CDR1 and CDR2 from the germline V gene are KGHSH and LQKENI. Trimming cost V 1 base and J 0 bases, with 16 bases left between them. CDR3 protein: CASSPQGSGSSSYNEQFF. CDR3 DNA: TGTGCCAGCTCACCACAAGGCAGCGGATCGAGCTCCTACAATGAGCAGTTCTTC.

The table lists this clone with a count of one. The chain has TRBV3-1 (or the pseudogene TRBV3-2) and TRBJ2-4; 9 bases are a match to TRBD1. Germline V lookup: CDR1 LGHDT, CDR2 YNNKEL (reference sequence). V shed 2 bases and J 4 bases; nucleotides not matched to a gene: 6. The CDR3 consists of 16 residues. Here the CDR3 reads CASSQSGQGIKNIQYF. As DNA, the CDR3 is TGTGCCAGCAGCCAATCGGGACAGGGTATAAAAAACATTCAGTACTTC.

The V call is TRBV18, the J call TRBJ1-3; D may be TRBD1 (6 bases). Germline lookup yields CDR1 KGHSH and CDR2 LQKENI. V was clipped by 5 bases and J by 1 base, with 9 bases between them. CDR3 size: 14 residues. This CDR3 is CASSEGQSGNTIYF. CDR3 nucleotide sequence: TGTGCCAGCTCAGAGGGACAATCTGGAAACACCATATATTTT.

The rearrangement joins TRBV9 to TRBJ1-2; D perhaps matches TRBD1 (5 bases). Between the trimmed V and J ends, which lost 2 bases and 2 bases, there was a span of 10 bases. This CDR3 comprises 14 residues. CDR1 and CDR2 from the germline V gene are SGDLS and YYNGEE. The CDR3 sequence is CASSVDTTNYGYTF. The CDR3 nucleotides are TGTGCCAGCAGCGTGGACACCACAAACTATGGCTACACCTTC.

V is TRBV6-5 and J is TRBJ2-2, with 10 bases aligning to TRBD2. The germline CDR1 and CDR2 sequences are MNHEY and SVGAGI. The trim removed 2 bases at V and 11 bases at J, leaving 8 bases unmatched. The CDR3 has 15 residues. The CDR3 protein is CASSYPAGGSGELFF. As DNA, the CDR3 is TGTGCCAGCAGTTACCCAGCGGGAGGGTCAGGAGAGCTGTTTTTT.

The chain links TRBV18 to TRBJ1-3; 8 bases are shared with TRBD1. Germline CDR1 is KGHSH and CDR2 is LQKENI. The CDR3 extends over 16 amino acids. With 6 bases clipped from V and 4 bases from J, the junction kept 11 bases outside the gene matches. CDR3 residues: CASSDSTGVVGNTIYF. The CDR3 DNA reads TGTGCCAGCTCCGACTCGACAGGGGTGGTCGGAAACACCATATATTTT.

The genes are TRBV9 and TRBJ2-1; 8 bases map to TRBD1. Germline V gene sequence: CDR1 SGDLS, CDR2 YYNGEE. The CDR3 loop spans 15 amino acids. J gave up 6 bases and V 3 bases, and 8 bases lay outside the gene matches. The chain's CDR3 is CASSGAGTGLNEQFF. The CDR3 nucleotides read TGTGCCAGCAGCGGCGCCGGGACAGGCCTCAATGAGCAGTTCTTC.

This chain uses TRBV5-1 with TRBJ1-2; no definite D call. Trimming left V 0 bases short and J 5 bases short, with 14 bases between. The CDR3 is 15 residues long. The V gene's germline CDR1 is SGHRS and CDR2 YFSETQ. CDR3 protein: CASSLAYTAGYGYTF. CDR3 nucleotides: TGCGCCAGCAGCTTGGCTTATACAGCAGGTTATGGCTACACCTTC. Together with reference TRBV5-1 and TRBJ1-2, the CDR3 gives the full variable domain: KAGVTQTPRYLIKTRGQQVTLSCSPISGHRSVSWYQQTPGQGLQFLFEYFSETQRNKGNFPGRFSGRQFSNSRSEMNVSTLELGDSALYLCASSLAYTAGYGYTFGSGTRLTVV.

The rearrangement links TRBV19 to TRBJ1-5; D gene uncertain. CDR3 length: 14 amino acids. CDR1 and CDR2 (germline): LNHDA, SQIVND (reference sequence). Trimming cost V 2 bases and J 6 bases, with 11 bases left between them. The CDR3: CASSIKTSAQPQHF. Here the CDR3 DNA reads TGTGCCAGTAGTATAAAAACTTCCGCTCAGCCCCAGCATTTT.

The rearrangement uses TRBV5-4 and TRBJ2-7, with 8 bases that match TRBD1. This CDR3 is built from 16 residues. Germline V gives CDR1 SGHNT, CDR2 YYREEE (reference sequence). V shed 1 base and J 5 bases; nucleotides not matched to a gene: 11. The CDR3 is CASSLSLARGLNEQYF. The CDR3 DNA sequence: TGTGCCAGCAGCTTGAGTCTGGCCAGGGGGCTTAACGAGCAGTACTTC. The variable domain in full, completed from reference TRBV5-4 and TRBJ2-7, reads ETGVTQSPTHLIKTRGQQVTLRCSSQSGHNTVSWYQQALGQGPQFIFQYYREEENGRGNFPPRFSGLQFPNYSSELNVNALELDDSALYLCASSLSLARGLNEQYFGPGTRLTVT.

This sequence joins TRBV7-9 and TRBJ2-3; no clear D. V was cut by 4 bases and J by 8 bases, with 10 bases left in between. The CDR3 is 12 residues long. Germline V gene lookup returns CDR1 SEHNR and CDR2 FQNEAQ (reference sequence). The CDR3, as DNA: TGTGCCAGCAGCTCGGAGTCGGTTACGCAGTATTTT. This codes for CASSSESVTQYF.

V usage is TRBV7-2 and J usage is TRBJ2-1; 13 nucleotides match TRBD2. J gave up 7 bases and V 6 bases, and 9 bases lay outside the gene matches. CDR1 SGHTA and CDR2 FQGNSA come from the germline V gene. CDR3 size: 16 residues. CDR3 in DNA: TGTGCCAGCAGTACTAGCGGGAGGGCTTTGGGGAATGAGCAGTTCTTC. Its protein product is CASSTSGRALGNEQFF.

This chain uses TRBV7-2 with TRBJ2-2, with D possibly being TRBD2 (5 bases). V was cut by 2 bases and J by 7 bases, with 8 bases left in between. This CDR3 comprises 13 residues. Germline CDR1 is SGHTA and CDR2 is FQGNSA. In DNA, the CDR3 is TGTGCCAGCAGCTTATCCCGGGACGGGGAGCTGTTTTTT. Translation: CASSLSRDGELFF.

The CDR3 sequence is CASSQGALNQPQHF. The CDR3 DNA reads TGCGCCAGCAGCCAAGGGGCCCTGAATCAGCCCCAGCATTTT. The gene calls are TRBV4-1 and TRBJ1-5, with D unclear. Trimming pared 1 base from V and 4 bases from J, leaving 8 bases between. The CDR3 is 14 residues long. Germline V lookup: CDR1 MGHRA, CDR2 YSYEKL.

The genes are TRBV2 and TRBJ2-1; maybe TRBD1 (6 bases). V lost 6 bases, J lost 8 bases, and 20 bases lay in between. The germline CDR1 and CDR2 sequences are SNHLY and FYNNEI. This CDR3 region has 15 residues. CDR3 region: CASRDLQGNKDEQFF. Written as DNA, the CDR3 is TGTGCCAGCAGGGACCTACAGGGAAATAAGGATGAGCAGTTCTTC.

Concerning this clone: One end of the junction is discordant with germline, which a read error may explain. The chain is built from TRBV11-2 and TRBJ2-5, with 13 bases fitting TRBD2. This CDR3 region has 14 residues. CDR1 is SGHAT, CDR2 FQNNGV, per germline. As DNA, the CDR3 is TGTGCCAGCAGCCCGGGACTAGCGGGGAGTACCCTTCACTTC. It codes for CASSPGLAGSTLHF.